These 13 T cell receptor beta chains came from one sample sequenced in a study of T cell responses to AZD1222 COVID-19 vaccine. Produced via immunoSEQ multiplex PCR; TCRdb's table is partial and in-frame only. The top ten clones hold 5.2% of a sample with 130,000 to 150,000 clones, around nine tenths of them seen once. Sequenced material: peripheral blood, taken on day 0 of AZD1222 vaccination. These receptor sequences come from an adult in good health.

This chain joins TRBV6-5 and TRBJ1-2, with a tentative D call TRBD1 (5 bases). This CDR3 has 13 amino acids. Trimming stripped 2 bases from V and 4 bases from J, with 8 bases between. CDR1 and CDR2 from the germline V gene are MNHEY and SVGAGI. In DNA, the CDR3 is TGTGCCAGCAGTTACGACAGTTCCTATGGCTACACCTTC. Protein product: CASSYDSSYGYTF.

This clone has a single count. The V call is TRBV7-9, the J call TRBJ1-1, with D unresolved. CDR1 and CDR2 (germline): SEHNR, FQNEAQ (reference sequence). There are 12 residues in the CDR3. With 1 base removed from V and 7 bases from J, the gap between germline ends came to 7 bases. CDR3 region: CASSLGQNEAFF. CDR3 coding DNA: TGTGCCAGCAGCTTAGGGCAAAATGAAGCTTTCTTT.

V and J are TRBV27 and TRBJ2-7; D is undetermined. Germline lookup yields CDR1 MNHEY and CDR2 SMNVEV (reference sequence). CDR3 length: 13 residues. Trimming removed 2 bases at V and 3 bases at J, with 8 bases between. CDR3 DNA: TGTGCCAGCAGTTTAGGGGTACTCTACGAGCAGTACTTC. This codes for CASSLGVLYEQYF.

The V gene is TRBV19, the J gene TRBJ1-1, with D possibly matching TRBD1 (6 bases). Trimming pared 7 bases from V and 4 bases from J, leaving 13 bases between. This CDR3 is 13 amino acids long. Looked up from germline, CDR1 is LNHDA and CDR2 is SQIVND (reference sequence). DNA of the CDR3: TGTGCCAGTACCCTTACAGGGAGCACTGAAGCTTTCTTT. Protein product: CASTLTGSTEAFF.

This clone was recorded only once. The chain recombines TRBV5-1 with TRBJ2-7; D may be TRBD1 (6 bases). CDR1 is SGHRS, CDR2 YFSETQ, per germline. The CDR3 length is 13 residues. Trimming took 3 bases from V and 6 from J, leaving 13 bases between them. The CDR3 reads CASSSGVRIEQYF. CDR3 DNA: TGCGCCAGCAGCTCAGGGGTTAGGATCGAGCAGTACTTC.

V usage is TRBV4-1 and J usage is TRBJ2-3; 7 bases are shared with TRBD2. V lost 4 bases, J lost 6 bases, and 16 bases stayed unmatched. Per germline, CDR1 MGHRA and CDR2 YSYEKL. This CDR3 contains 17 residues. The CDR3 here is CASSPSELAVSWDTQYF. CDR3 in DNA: TGCGCCAGCAGCCCTTCCGAGCTAGCGGTTAGTTGGGATACGCAGTATTTT.

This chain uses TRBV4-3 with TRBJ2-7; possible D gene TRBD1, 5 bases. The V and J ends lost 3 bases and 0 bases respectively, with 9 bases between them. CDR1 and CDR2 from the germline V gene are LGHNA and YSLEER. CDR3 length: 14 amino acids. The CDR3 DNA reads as TGCGCCAGCAGCCAGGGGCCAACCTCCTACGAGCAGTACTTC. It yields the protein CASSQGPTSYEQYF.

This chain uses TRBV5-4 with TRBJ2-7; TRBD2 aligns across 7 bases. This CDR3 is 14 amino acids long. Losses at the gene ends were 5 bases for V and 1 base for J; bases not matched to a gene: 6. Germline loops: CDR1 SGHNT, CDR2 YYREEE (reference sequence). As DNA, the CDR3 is TGTGCCAGCAGAGGGACGGGGGGTTCCTACGAGCAGTACTTC. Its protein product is CASRGTGGSYEQYF.

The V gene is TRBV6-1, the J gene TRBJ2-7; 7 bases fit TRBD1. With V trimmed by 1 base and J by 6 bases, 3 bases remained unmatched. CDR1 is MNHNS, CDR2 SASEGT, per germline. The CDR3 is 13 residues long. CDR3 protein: CASSEDRGGEQYF. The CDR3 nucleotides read TGTGCCAGCAGTGAAGACAGGGGCGGCGAGCAGTACTTC.

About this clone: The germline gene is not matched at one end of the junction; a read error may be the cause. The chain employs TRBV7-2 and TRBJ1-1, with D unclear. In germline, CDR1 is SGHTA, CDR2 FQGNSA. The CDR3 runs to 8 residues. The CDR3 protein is CASSLAEF. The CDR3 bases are TGTGCCAGCAGCTTAGCAGAGTTT. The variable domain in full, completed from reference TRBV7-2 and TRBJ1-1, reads GAGVSQSPSNKVTEKGKDVELRCDPISGHTALYWYRQSLGQGLEFLIYFQGNSAPDKSGLPSDRFSAERTGGSVSTLTIQRTQQEDSAVYLCASSLAEFGQGTRLTVV.

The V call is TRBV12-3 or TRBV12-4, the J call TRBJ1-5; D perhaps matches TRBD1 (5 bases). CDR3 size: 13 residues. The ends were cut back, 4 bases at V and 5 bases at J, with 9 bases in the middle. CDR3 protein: CASSYTRDQPQHF. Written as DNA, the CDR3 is TGTGCCAGCAGTTACACCAGGGATCAGCCCCAGCATTTT.

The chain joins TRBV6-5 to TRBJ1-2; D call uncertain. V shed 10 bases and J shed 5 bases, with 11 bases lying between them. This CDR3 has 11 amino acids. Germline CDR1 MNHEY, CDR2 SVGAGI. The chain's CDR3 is CAIKLGYGYTF. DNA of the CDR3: TGTGCCATCAAGCTAGGGTATGGCTACACCTTC.

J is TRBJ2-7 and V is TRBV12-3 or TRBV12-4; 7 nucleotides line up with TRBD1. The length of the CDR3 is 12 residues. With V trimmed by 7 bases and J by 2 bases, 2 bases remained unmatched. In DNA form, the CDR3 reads TGTGCCAGCAAGACAGGGCCCTACGAGCAGTACTTC. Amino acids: CASKTGPYEQYF.